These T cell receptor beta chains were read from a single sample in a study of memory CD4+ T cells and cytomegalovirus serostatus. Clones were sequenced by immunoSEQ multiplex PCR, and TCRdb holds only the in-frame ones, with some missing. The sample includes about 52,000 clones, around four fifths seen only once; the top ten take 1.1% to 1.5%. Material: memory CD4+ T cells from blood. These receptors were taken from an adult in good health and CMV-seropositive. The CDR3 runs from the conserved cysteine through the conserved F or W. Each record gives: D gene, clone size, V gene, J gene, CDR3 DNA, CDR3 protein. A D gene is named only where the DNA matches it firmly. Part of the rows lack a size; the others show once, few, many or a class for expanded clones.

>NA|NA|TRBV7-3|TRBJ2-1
TGTGCCAGCAGCTTAGGAGGCAATGGCGTCAATGAGCAGTTCTTC
CASSLGGNGVNEQFF
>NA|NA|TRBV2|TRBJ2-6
TGTGCCAGCAGTGAACGGGCCTCTGGGGCCAACGTCCTGACTTTC
CASSERASGANVLTF
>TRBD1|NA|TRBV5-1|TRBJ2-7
TGCGCCAGCAGGGGTGCTGCTGGACAGGGGATGGGCAACGAGCAGTACTTC
CASRGAAGQGMGNEQYF
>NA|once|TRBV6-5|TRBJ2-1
TGTGCCAGCAGACCTAGCGGAAGGGGGAATGAGCAGTTCTTC
CASRPSGRGNEQFF
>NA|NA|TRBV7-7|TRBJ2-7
TGTGCTAGCAGCTCCGGCTCCACAGAGAAGCAGTACTTC
CASSSGSTEKQYF
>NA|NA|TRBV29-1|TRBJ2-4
TGCAGCGTTGAGGGGGGCGGGGACATTCAGTACTTC
CSVEGGGDIQYF
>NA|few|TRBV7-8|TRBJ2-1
TGTGCCAGCAGCTCCAGGACGGGGCGCGATGAGCAGTTCTTC
CASSSRTGRDEQFF
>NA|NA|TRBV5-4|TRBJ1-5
TGTGCCAGCAGCTTAAGAGGGTCTAGCAATCAGCCCCAGCATTTT
CASSLRGSSNQPQHF
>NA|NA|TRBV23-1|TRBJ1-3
TGCGCCAGCAGTACGAAAATGGGCATATATTTT
CASSTKMGIYF
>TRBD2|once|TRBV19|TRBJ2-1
TGTGCCAGTAGTACTTCATCGTCGGCTAGCGGGGGTCCGGAGCAGTTCTTC
CASSTSSSASGGPEQFF
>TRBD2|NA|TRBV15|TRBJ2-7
TGTGCCACCAGCAGAGGCTTAGCGGGGAGACCCTACGAGCAGTACTTC
CATSRGLAGRPYEQYF
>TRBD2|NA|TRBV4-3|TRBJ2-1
TGCGCCAGCAGCCCCCAGCCCGGGGGGTCCTCCTACAATGAGCAGTTCTTC
CASSPQPGGSSYNEQFF
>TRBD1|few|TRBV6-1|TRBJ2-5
TGTGCCAGCAGTTGGACAGGGGGGGAGACCCAGTACTTC
CASSWTGGETQYF
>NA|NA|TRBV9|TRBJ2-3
TGTGCCAGCAGCGTAGACGGGGGTCTAGATACGCAGTATTTT
CASSVDGGLDTQYF
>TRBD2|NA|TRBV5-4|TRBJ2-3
TGTGCCAGCAGCCCGGGACTAGCGGGGGCTGGCACAGATACGCAGTATTTT
CASSPGLAGAGTDTQYF
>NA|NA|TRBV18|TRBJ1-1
TGTGCCAGCTCACCTCTGGGAGGGACCACTGAAGCTTTCTTT
CASSPLGGTTEAFF
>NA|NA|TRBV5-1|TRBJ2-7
TGCGCCAGCAGCTTGGGGGCAGGGGAGGCCTACGAGCAGTACTTC
CASSLGAGEAYEQYF
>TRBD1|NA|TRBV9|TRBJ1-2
TGTGCCAGCAGCGCAGGCCAGGGGGGGAAGGCGTCGGTCTATGGCTACACCTTC
CASSAGQGGKASVYGYTF
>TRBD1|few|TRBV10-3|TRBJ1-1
TGTGCCGCCAGGACAGGAACCATGAACACTGAAGCTTTCTTT
CAARTGTMNTEAFF
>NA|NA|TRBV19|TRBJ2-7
TGTGCCAGTAGTATAGTGGCAGGGGCCTACGAGCAGTACTTC
CASSIVAGAYEQYF
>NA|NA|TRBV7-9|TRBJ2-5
TGTGCCAGCAGCTTTCCTGTTGTCCAAGAGACCCAGTACTTC
CASSFPVVQETQYF
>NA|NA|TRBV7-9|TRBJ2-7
TGTGCCAGCAGCCTGACAGCGAGCTCCTACGAGCAGTACTTC
CASSLTASSYEQYF
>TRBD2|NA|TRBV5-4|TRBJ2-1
TGTGCCAGCACGTTTATGACTAGCGGGAGGAAGGCTCTTGAGCAGTTCTTC
CASTFMTSGRKALEQFF
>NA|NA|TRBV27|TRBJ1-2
TGTGCCAGCAGTCCCCTTAGAGGCGAAAACTATGGCTACACCTTC
CASSPLRGENYGYTF
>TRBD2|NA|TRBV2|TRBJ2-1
TGTGCCAGCAAACTAGCGGGAGTCTACAATGAGCAGTTCTTC
CASKLAGVYNEQFF
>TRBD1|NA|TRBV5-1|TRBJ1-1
TGCGCCAGCAGCTTAGGACAGGAAAAAGCTTTCTTT
CASSLGQEKAFF